The clone carrying this T cell receptor beta chain appeared a few times. CDR1 SEHNR and CDR2 FQNEAQ come from the germline V gene (reference sequence). This CDR3 has 14 amino acids. V gave up 1 base and J gave up 6 bases, with 13 bases separating them. This specimen comes from a study of OX40 agonist ivuxolimab in advanced cancers. Turning to the study itself: One hepatocellular carcinoma and a couple of cutaneous melanoma patients partially responded.

Method: immunoSEQ multiplex PCR; TCRdb's copy keeps in-frame clones and lacks some. Found here are 9,100 or so clones, 65% to 80% of them singletons; the top ten hold roughly 50%. The J gene is TRBJ2-7, the V gene TRBV7-9; D is unclear. The sequence derives from an adult with an advanced solid tumor such as melanoma, head and neck, liver or kidney cancer. The sequencing here drew on CD4+ or CD8+ T cells sorted from blood, taken in a trial of the OX40 agonist ivuxolimab. Here the CDR3 reads CASSLGARPGEQYF. As DNA, the CDR3 is TGTGCCAGCAGCTTAGGGGCTAGGCCTGGCGAGCAGTACTTC. Variable domain in full (rest from reference TRBV7-9 and TRBJ2-7): DTGVSQNPRHKITKRGQNVTFRCDPISEHNRLYWYRQTLGQGPEFLTYFQNEAQLEKSRLLSDRFSAERPKGSFSTLEIQRTEQGDSAMYLCASSLGARPGEQYFGPGTRLTVT.